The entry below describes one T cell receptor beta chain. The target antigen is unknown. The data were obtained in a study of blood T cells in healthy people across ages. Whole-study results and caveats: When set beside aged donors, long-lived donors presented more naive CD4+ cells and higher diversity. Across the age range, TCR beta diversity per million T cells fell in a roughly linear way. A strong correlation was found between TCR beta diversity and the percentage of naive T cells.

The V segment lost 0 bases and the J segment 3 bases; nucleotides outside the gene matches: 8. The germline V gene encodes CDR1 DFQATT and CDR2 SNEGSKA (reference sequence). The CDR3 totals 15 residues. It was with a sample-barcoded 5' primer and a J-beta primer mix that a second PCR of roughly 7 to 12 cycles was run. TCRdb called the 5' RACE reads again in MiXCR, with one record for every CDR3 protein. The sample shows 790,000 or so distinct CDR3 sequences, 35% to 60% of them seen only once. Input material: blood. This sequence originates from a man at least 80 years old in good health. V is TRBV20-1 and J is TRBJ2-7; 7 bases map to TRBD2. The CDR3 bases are TGCAGTGCTAGAGAGGGGGGGGGACCCCTCTACGAGCAGTACTTC. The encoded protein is CSAREGGGPLYEQYF.